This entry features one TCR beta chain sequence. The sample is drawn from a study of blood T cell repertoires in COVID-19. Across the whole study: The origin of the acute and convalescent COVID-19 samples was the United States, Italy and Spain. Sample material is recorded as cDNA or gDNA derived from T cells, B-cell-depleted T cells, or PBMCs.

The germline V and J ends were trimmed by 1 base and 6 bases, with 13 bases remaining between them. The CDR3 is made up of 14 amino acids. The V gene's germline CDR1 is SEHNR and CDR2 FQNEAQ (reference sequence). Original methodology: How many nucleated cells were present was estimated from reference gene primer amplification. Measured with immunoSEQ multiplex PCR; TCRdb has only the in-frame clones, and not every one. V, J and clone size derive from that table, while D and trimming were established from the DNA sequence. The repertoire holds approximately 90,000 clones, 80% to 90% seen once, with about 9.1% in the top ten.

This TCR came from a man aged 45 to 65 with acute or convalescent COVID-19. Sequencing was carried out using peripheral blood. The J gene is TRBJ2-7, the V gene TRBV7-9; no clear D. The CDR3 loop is CASSLVATQAEQYF. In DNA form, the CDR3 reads TGTGCCAGCAGCTTAGTTGCGACGCAGGCCGAGCAGTACTTC.